This T cell receptor beta chain emerged from a study of cytomegalovirus exposure and HLA in healthy donors. Points on this clone: Its specificity is unknown.

Notes on the study in general: V- and J-gene trimming in TCR beta was tied to a missense DCLRE1C variant by an analysis performed later.

This PCR relied on a set of 60 Vbeta primers and 13 Jbeta primers. This table comes from immunoSEQ multiplex PCR, and its TCRdb copy is limited to in-frame clones, with some not included. The sample contains about 120,000 clones, around 84% of which appear only once. There are 19 residues in the CDR3. The V gene's germline CDR1 is LGHNA and CDR2 YNFKEQ. After removal of 4 bases from V and 2 bases from J, the junction contained 13 bases not matched to a gene. The TCR was taken from a man aged 25-45 years in good health and CMV-seropositive. The specimen sequenced was PBMCs. This chain connects TRBV4-2 to TRBJ2-2; TRBD2 matches at 10 bases. CDR3 DNA sequence: TGTGCCAGCAGCCTGCCGATTACCCTAGCGGGGGTCAACACCGGGGAGCTGTTTTTT. Translation: CASSLPITLAGVNTGELFF.